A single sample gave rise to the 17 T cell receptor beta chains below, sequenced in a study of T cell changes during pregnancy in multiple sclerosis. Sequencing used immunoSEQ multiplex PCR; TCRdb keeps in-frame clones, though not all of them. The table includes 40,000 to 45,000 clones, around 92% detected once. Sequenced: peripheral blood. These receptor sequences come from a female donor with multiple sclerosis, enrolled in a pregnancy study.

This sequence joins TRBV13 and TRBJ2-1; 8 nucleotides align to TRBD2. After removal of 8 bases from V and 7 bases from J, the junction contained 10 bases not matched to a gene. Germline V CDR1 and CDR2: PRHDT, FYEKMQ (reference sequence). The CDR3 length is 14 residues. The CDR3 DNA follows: TGTGCCAGCGGGGTTGGTCCTAGCGGGAATGAGCAGTTCTTC. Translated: CASGVGPSGNEQFF.

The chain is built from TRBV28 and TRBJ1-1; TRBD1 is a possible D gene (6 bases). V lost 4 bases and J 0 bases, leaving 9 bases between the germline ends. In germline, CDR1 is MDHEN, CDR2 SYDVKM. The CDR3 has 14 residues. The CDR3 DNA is TGTGCCAGCAGTTACAGGGCCATGAACACTGAAGCTTTCTTT. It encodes CASSYRAMNTEAFF.

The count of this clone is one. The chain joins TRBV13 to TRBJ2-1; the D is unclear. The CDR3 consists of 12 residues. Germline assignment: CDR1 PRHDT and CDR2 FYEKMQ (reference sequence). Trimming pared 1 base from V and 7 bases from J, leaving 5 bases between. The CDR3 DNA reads TGTGCCAGCAGCTTAGACGGAAATGAGCAGTTCTTC. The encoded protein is CASSLDGNEQFF.

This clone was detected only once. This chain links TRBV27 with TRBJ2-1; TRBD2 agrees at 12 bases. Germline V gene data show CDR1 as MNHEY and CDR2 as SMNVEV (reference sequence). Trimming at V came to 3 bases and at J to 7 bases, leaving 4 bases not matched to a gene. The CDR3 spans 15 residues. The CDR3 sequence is CASSFLLAGGNEQFF. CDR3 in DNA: TGTGCCAGCAGTTTCCTGCTAGCGGGAGGGAATGAGCAGTTCTTC.

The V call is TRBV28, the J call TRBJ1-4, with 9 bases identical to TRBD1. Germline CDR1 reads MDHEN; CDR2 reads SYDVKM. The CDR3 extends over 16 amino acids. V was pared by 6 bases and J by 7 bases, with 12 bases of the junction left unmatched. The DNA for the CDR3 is TGTGCCAGCAGCTCGTACGCCGGGACAGGGCCTGAAAAACTGTTTTTT. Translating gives CASSSYAGTGPEKLFF.

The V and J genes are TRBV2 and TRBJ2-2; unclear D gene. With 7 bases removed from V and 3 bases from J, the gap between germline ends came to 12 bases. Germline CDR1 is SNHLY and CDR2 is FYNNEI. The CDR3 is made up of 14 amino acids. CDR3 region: CASKGFIDTGELFF. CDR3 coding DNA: TGTGCCAGCAAAGGTTTTATAGACACCGGGGAGCTGTTTTTT. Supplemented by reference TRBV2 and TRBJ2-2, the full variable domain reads EPEVTQTPSHQVTQMGQEVILRCVPISNHLYFYWYRQILGQKVEFLVSFYNNEISEKSEIFDDQFSVERPDGSNFTLKIRSTKLEDSAMYFCASKGFIDTGELFFGEGSRLTVL.

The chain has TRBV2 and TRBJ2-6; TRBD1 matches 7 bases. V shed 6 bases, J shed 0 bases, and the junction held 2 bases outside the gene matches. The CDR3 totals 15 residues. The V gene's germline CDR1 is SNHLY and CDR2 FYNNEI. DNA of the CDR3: TGTGCCAGCAGCGACAGGGTCTCTGGGGCCAACGTCCTGACTTTC. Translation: CASSDRVSGANVLTF. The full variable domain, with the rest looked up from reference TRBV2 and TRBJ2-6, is EPEVTQTPSHQVTQMGQEVILRCVPISNHLYFYWYRQILGQKVEFLVSFYNNEISEKSEIFDDQFSVERPDGSNFTLKIRSTKLEDSAMYFCASSDRVSGANVLTFGAGSRLTVL.

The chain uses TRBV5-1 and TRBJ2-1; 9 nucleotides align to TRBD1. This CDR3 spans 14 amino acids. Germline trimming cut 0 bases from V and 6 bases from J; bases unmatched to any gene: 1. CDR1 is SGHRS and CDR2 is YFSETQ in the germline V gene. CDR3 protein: CASSLEDRGNEQFF. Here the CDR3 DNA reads TGCGCCAGCAGCTTGGAGGACAGGGGCAATGAGCAGTTCTTC.

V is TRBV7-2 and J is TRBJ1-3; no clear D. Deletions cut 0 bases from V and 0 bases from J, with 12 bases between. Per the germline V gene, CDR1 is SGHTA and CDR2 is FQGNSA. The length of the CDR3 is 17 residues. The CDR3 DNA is TGTGCCAGCAGCTTAGCCCTAGGTGTTTACTCTGGAAACACCATATATTTT. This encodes CASSLALGVYSGNTIYF. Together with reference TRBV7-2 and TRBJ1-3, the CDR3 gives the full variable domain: GAGVSQSPSNKVTEKGKDVELRCDPISGHTALYWYRQSLGQGLEFLIYFQGNSAPDKSGLPSDRFSAERTGGSVSTLTIQRTQQEDSAVYLCASSLALGVYSGNTIYFGEGSWLTVV.

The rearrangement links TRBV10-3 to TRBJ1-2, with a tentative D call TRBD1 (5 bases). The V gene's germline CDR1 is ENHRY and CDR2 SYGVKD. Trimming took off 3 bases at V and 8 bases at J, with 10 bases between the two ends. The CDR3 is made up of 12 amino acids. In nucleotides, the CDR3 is TGTGCCATCAGTGACAGGGTTTGGGGCTACACCTTC. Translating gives CAISDRVWGYTF.

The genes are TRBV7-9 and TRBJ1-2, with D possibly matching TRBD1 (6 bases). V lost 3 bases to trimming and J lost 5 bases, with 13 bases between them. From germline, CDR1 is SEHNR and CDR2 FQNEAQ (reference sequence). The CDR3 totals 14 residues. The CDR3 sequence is CASSFSGHEYGYTF. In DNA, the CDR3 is TGTGCCAGCAGCTTCTCGGGACATGAGTATGGCTACACCTTC.

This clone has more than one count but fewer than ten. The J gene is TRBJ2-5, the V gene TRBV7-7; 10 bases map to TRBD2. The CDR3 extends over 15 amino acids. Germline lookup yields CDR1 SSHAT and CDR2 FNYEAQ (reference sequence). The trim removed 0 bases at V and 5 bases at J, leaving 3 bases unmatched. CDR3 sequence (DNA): TGTGCCAGCAGCTTAGCTAGCGGGAGGTTGGAGACCCAGTACTTC. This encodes CASSLASGRLETQYF.

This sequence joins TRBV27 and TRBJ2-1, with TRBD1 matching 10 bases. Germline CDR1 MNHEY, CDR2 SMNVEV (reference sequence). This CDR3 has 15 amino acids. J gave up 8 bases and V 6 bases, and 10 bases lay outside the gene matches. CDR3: CASRLQGQGHHEQFF. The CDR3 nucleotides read TGTGCCAGCAGACTACAGGGACAGGGGCACCATGAGCAGTTCTTC.

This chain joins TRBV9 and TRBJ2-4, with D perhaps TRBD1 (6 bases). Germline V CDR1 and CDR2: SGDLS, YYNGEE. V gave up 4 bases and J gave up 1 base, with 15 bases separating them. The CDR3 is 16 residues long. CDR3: CASSPQGLVAKNIQYF. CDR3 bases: TGTGCCAGCAGCCCGCAGGGGTTGGTCGCCAAAAACATTCAGTACTTC.

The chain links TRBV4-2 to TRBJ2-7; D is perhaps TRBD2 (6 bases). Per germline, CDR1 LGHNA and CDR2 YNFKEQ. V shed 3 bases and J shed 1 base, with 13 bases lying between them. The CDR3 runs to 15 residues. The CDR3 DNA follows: TGTGCCAGCAGCCACGGCGAGGGAGGTTCCTACGAGCAGTACTTC. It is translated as CASSHGEGGSYEQYF.

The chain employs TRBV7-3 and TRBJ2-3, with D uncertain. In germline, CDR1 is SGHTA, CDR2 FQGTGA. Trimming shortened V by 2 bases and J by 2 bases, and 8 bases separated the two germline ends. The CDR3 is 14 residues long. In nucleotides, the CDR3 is TGTGCCAGCAGCTTAGACCAGCTCACAGATACGCAGTATTTT. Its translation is CASSLDQLTDTQYF.

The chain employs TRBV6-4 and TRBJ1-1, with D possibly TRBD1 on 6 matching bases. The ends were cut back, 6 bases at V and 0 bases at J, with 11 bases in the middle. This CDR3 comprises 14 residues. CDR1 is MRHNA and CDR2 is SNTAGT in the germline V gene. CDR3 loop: CASRDSFMNTEAFF. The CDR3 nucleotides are TGTGCCAGCAGGGACAGTTTCATGAACACTGAAGCTTTCTTT.